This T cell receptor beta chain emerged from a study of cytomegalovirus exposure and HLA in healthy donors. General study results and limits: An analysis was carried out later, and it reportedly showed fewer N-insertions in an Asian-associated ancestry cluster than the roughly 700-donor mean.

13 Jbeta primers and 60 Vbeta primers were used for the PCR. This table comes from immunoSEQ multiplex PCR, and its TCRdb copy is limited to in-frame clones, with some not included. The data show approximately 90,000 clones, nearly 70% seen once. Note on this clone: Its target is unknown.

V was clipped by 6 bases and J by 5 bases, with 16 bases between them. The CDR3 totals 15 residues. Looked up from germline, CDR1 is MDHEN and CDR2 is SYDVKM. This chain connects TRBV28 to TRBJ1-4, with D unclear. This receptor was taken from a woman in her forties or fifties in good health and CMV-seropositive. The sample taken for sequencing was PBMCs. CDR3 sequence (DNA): TGTGCCAGCAGCCCCCCAGGTGGGGAGAATGAAAAACTGTTTTTT. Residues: CASSPPGGENEKLFF. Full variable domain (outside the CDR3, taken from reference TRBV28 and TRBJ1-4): DVKVTQSSRYLVKRTGEKVFLECVQDMDHENMFWYRQDPGLGLRLIYFSYDVKMKEKGDIPEGYSVSREKKERFSLILESASTNQTSMYLCASSPPGGENEKLFFGSGTQLSVL.